Shown below are 23 T cell receptor beta chains from a single sample sequenced in a study of T cell responses to AZD1222 COVID-19 vaccine. The protocol was immunoSEQ multiplex PCR, while the TCRdb copy is restricted to in-frame clones and leaves out a portion. The table includes 150,000 to 180,000 clones, less than 90% detected once. This specimen consisted of peripheral blood, obtained on day 0 of AZD1222 vaccination. These receptor sequences come from an adult in good health.

The V gene is TRBV14, the J gene TRBJ1-1, with D possibly being TRBD1 (6 bases). Trimming removed 4 bases at V and 5 bases at J, with 17 bases between. The CDR3 contains 15 residues. The germline gives CDR1 SGHDN, CDR2 FVKESK. As DNA, the CDR3 is TGTGCCAGCAGCCCTAGACGGACAGTGGGGACTGAAGCTTTCTTT. This sequence encodes CASSPRRTVGTEAFF.

The gene calls are TRBV12-1 and TRBJ1-5; the D call TRBD1 from the table was never checked on the DNA. TRBV12-1 is a pseudogene. The CDR3 extends over 16 amino acids. CDR3 bases: TGTGCCAGCAGCTTGAGGTGGGACAGGGTAAATCAGCCCCAGCATTTT. This codes for CASSLRWDRVNQPQHF.

V and J are TRBV5-5 and TRBJ2-7; 9 nucleotides line up with TRBD1. Germline CDR1 is SGHKS and CDR2 is YYEKEE (reference sequence). V dropped 0 bases and J dropped 3; count of bases not matched to a gene: 1. There are 14 residues in the CDR3. Here the CDR3 DNA reads TGTGCCAGCAGCTTGGCGGGACAGGGCTACGAGCAGTACTTC. Protein sequence: CASSLAGQGYEQYF.

This clone showed up just once. The genes are TRBV4-1 and TRBJ1-1; no clear D gene. V lost 0 bases, J lost 8 bases, and 10 bases lay in between. The CDR3 runs to 13 residues. Germline CDR1 MGHRA, CDR2 YSYEKL. This chain's CDR3 is CASSQDLGREAFF. The DNA of the CDR3 is TGCGCCAGCAGCCAAGATTTGGGGAGGGAAGCTTTCTTT.

This clone was recorded a few times. The rearrangement joins TRBV6-2 or TRBV6-3 to TRBJ1-5; D is uncertain. V shed 2 bases and J shed 3 bases, with 14 bases lying between them. The CDR3 is 16 amino acids. Germline V gene sequence: CDR1 MNHEY, CDR2 SVGEGT. CDR3 residues: CASSYRLEMNNQPQHF. The CDR3 DNA reads TGTGCCAGCAGTTACCGCCTCGAGATGAACAATCAGCCCCAGCATTTT.

The rearrangement joins TRBV18 to TRBJ2-1; 11 nucleotides align to TRBD2. This CDR3 region has 15 residues. Germline loops: CDR1 KGHSH, CDR2 LQKENI. The junction had 3 bases not matched to a gene; V was cut back by 2 bases and J by 6 bases. The CDR3 reads CASSPIGTSGNEQFF. CDR3 DNA sequence: TGTGCCAGCTCACCAATTGGGACTAGCGGCAATGAGCAGTTCTTC.

The chain employs TRBV7-2 and TRBJ2-5; TRBD2 aligns across 8 bases. Germline assignment: CDR1 SGHTA and CDR2 FQGNSA. CDR3 length: 15 residues. Losses at the gene ends were 3 bases for V and 2 bases for J; bases not matched to a gene: 5. This CDR3 reads CASSFSAGDQETQYF. The DNA for the CDR3 is TGTGCCAGCAGCTTTTCAGCGGGGGATCAAGAGACCCAGTACTTC.

This clone showed up just a few times. J is TRBJ2-7 and V is TRBV6-5; TRBD1 matches 8 bases. The CDR3 length is 13 residues. Per germline, CDR1 MNHEY and CDR2 SVGAGI. With V trimmed by 2 bases and J by 7 bases, 4 bases remained unmatched. As DNA, the CDR3 is TGTGCCAGCAGTTACGGGGGGACAGGAGAGCAGTACTTC. Protein: CASSYGGTGEQYF.

The V and J genes are TRBV7-9 and TRBJ2-5; TRBD2 matches at 13 bases. Germline V gene data show CDR1 as SEHNR and CDR2 as FQNEAQ (reference sequence). The V and J ends lost 5 bases and 2 bases, in that order; junction bases with no gene match: 2. There are 15 residues in the CDR3. The CDR3, as DNA: TGTGCCAGCAGCCTGACTAGCGGGGGGCAAGAGACCCAGTACTTC. Its protein product is CASSLTSGGQETQYF.

This sequence joins TRBV9 and TRBJ2-7, with a weak D call TRBD2 (5 bases). Germline V gene lookup returns CDR1 SGDLS and CDR2 YYNGEE. V dropped 0 bases and J dropped 3 bases, with 10 bases sitting between them. The CDR3 length is 14 residues. The CDR3 nucleotides read TGTGCCAGCAGCGTAGGAGAGGGATACTACGAGCAGTACTTC. Protein sequence: CASSVGEGYYEQYF.

This chain links TRBV9 with TRBJ1-5; D is undetermined. V lost 4 bases and J 0 bases, leaving 11 bases between the germline ends. Germline CDR1 SGDLS, CDR2 YYNGEE. The CDR3 length is 15 residues. The CDR3 DNA follows: TGTGCCAGCAGCCCTCGGGGAGATAGCAATCAGCCCCAGCATTTT. Residues: CASSPRGDSNQPQHF.

The chain joins TRBV11-3 to TRBJ1-3; D remains unclear. Trimming took off 3 bases at V and 4 bases at J, with 19 bases between the two ends. Per the germline V gene, CDR1 is SGHNT and CDR2 is YENEEA. The CDR3 is 17 amino acids. The chain's CDR3 is CASSFLSTRDTGNTIYF. The CDR3 nucleotides are TGTGCCAGCAGCTTTCTTTCGACAAGGGATACCGGAAACACCATATATTTT.

Only one count was recorded for this clone. V usage is TRBV2 and J usage is TRBJ2-5; tentatively, D is TRBD2 (5 bases). This CDR3 has 12 amino acids. Germline V gives CDR1 SNHLY, CDR2 FYNNEI. V lost 6 bases and J 7 bases, leaving 12 bases between the germline ends. The CDR3 reads CASRTGSVTQYF. The CDR3 region has the DNA TGTGCCAGCAGAACGGGGTCCGTGACCCAGTACTTC.

This clone was recorded only once. The V call is TRBV5-1, the J call TRBJ1-6, with D possibly matching TRBD1 (5 bases). The CDR3 covers 16 residues. Trimming shortened V by 2 bases and J by 5 bases, and 14 bases separated the two germline ends. Per germline, CDR1 SGHRS and CDR2 YFSETQ. In DNA, the CDR3 is TGCGCCAGCAGCTTAGGTCAGGGAGGAAATAATTCACCCCTCCACTTT. Translated, it gives CASSLGQGGNNSPLHF.

CDR3 coding DNA: TGTGCCAGCACCCCCGGGACAGCCTCCAATGAGCAGTTCTTC. Translating gives CASTPGTASNEQFF. The gene calls are TRBV7-2 and TRBJ2-1, with TRBD1 matching 7 bases. Looked up from germline, CDR1 is SGHTA and CDR2 is FQGNSA. CDR3 length: 14 residues. J was trimmed by 6 bases and V by 7 bases; bases with no gene match: 9.

This clone was seen a few times. This chain links TRBV6-1 with TRBJ1-1; D ambiguous. Trimming stripped 1 base from V and 0 bases from J, with 6 bases between. Looked up from germline, CDR1 is MNHNS and CDR2 is SASEGT. The CDR3 loop spans 14 amino acids. The CDR3, as DNA: TGTGCCAGCAGTGAAGGACAAGTGAACACTGAAGCTTTCTTT. Translating gives CASSEGQVNTEAFF.

V usage is TRBV4-3 and J usage is TRBJ1-3; D remains ambiguous. Germline V gene lookup returns CDR1 LGHNA and CDR2 YSLEER. V was pared by 0 bases and J by 2 bases, with 11 bases between. The length of the CDR3 is 16 residues. DNA for the CDR3: TGCGCCAGCAGCCAAGATGGAACCTCTACTGGAAACACCATATATTTT. Translation: CASSQDGTSTGNTIYF.

CDR3 sequence (DNA): TGTGCCACCAATATACAGGGAAACACTGAAGCTTTCTTT. Encoded protein: CATNIQGNTEAFF. The rearrangement uses TRBV7-9 and TRBJ1-1, with D tentatively TRBD1 (6 bases). The length of the CDR3 is 13 residues. Germline-derived CDR1 and CDR2 are SEHNR and FQNEAQ (reference sequence). Trimming pared 10 bases from V and 2 bases from J, leaving 14 bases between.

This sequence joins TRBV5-4 and TRBJ1-2, with unresolved D. The CDR3 is 14 amino acids. The V gene's germline CDR1 is SGHNT and CDR2 YYREEE (reference sequence). Trimming removed 0 bases from V and 7 bases from J, with 13 bases in between. Here the CDR3 DNA reads TGTGCCAGCAGCTTGGACGTGCCCTTCGGTGGCTACACCTTC. Amino acid sequence: CASSLDVPFGGYTF.

This clone occurred once. V gene TRBV4-3 combines with J gene TRBJ2-7, with D perhaps TRBD1 (5 bases). Trimming removed 1 base from V and 2 bases from J, with 12 bases in between. The CDR3 extends over 15 amino acids. From germline, CDR1 is LGHNA and CDR2 YSLEER. The CDR3 is CASSQGPFRAYEQYF. The CDR3, as DNA: TGCGCCAGCAGCCAAGGCCCTTTCAGGGCCTACGAGCAGTACTTC.

The rearrangement joins TRBV9 to TRBJ2-3; TRBD1 matches 8 bases. Germline V gene lookup returns CDR1 SGDLS and CDR2 YYNGEE. The V gene end was trimmed by 3 bases and the J gene end by 2 bases; junction bases not matched to a gene: 5. The CDR3 runs to 15 residues. The CDR3 DNA is TGTGCCAGCAGCGGGACAGGGCAATCCACAGATACGCAGTATTTT. Protein sequence: CASSGTGQSTDTQYF.

J is TRBJ1-1 and V is TRBV5-5, with 8 nucleotides matching TRBD1. The CDR3 runs to 15 residues. The V gene's germline CDR1 is SGHKS and CDR2 YYEKEE (reference sequence). Losses at the gene ends were 1 base for V and 4 bases for J; bases not matched to a gene: 6. Here the CDR3 reads CASSLQGASGTEAFF. DNA for the CDR3: TGTGCCAGCAGCTTGCAGGGGGCGTCGGGCACTGAAGCTTTCTTT.

V usage is TRBV5-1 and J usage is TRBJ2-7; tentatively, D is TRBD2 (6 bases). The CDR3 covers 12 residues. V was clipped by 4 bases and J by 4 bases, with 9 bases between them. Germline CDR1 SGHRS, CDR2 YFSETQ. The CDR3 sequence is CASSGGAYEQYF. In DNA form, the CDR3 reads TGCGCCAGCAGCGGCGGGGCGTACGAGCAGTACTTC.